This T cell receptor beta chain was recovered during a study of T-cell reconstitution after alpha-beta-depleted transplantation in children. Library preparation (for TCRbeta) was performed with unique molecular identifiers. MiXCR, run by TCRdb on the PCR reads, gives a single entry per CDR3 protein. The sample includes around 600,000 distinct CDR3 sequences, approximately 16% of them seen just once. Looked up from germline, CDR1 is SGHAT and CDR2 is FQNNGV. The V end lost 3 bases, the J end lost 5 bases, and 10 bases lay between the germline ends. The CDR3 loop spans 13 amino acids. The V and J genes are TRBV11-2 and TRBJ1-1; D is possibly TRBD1 (6 bases). The origin of this receptor is a human donor who donated a stem cell graft to a child with acute myeloid leukemia. The sequencing used PBMCs from the stem cell graft donor, collected from the stem cell graft. In DNA, the CDR3 is TGTGCCAGCAGCTTGGGGGCGCGGACTGAAGCTTTCTTT. Protein sequence: CASSLGARTEAFF.